One T cell receptor (beta chain) is described in this entry. Its antigen remains unknown. This record comes from a study of vaccination and CD4 T cells after COVID-19. Study background: A few convalescent patients were sampled at day 14 and days 161 to 241 post-vaccination.

The time point denotes: late sampling 161 to 241 days after vaccination in three convalescent patients. The sample's treatment: roughly 11-day PBMC culture with coronavirus spike peptide pools or control peptides (ViraFEST assay). A half-volume replacement of the medium with fresh IL-2 medium was performed on days 3 and 7. Study outcomes and limitations: Relatively few convalescent patients and no early post-infection timepoints were analyzed.

Germline values: CDR1 LNHNV, CDR2 YYDKDF (reference sequence). J lost 8 bases, V lost 1 base, and 17 bases had no gene match. The CDR3 length is 18 residues. Cultured CD4+ T-cell DNA underwent Oncomine TCR Beta short-read sequencing. TCRdb analysed the PCR reads with MiXCR anew, one entry per CDR3 protein. This sample has around 18,000 distinct CDR3 sequences; roughly 49% occur once, and the top ten carry approximately 21%. The material sequenced was CD4+ T cells from blood, cultured in vitro, taken about 7 months after SARS-CoV-2 vaccination. This TCR was recovered from a human donor who had recovered from COVID-19. The chain combines TRBV15 with TRBJ1-2; 9 nucleotides match TRBD1. The CDR3 reads CATSRVFLRDRARTGYTF. Written as DNA, the CDR3 is TGTGCCACCAGCAGAGTGTTCCTTCGGGACAGGGCAAGAACGGGCTACACCTTC.